The clone carrying this T cell receptor beta chain was picked up many times. As yet, its antigen is unknown. Stable Graves' hyperthyroidism meant no ophthalmopathy progression within 18 months. Diagnostic decisions used clinical symptoms, serum thyroxine and TRAb, thyroid ultrasound and orbital computed tomography. RNA transcripts yielded amplified TCR beta CDR3 regions. A first-round RT-PCR of the TCR CDR3 used the HTBI primer set. In TCRdb, the multiplex PCR reads were re-called with MiXCR into one record per CDR3 protein. The profile shows around 350,000 distinct CDR3 sequences, 15% to 20% of them singletons. The sample belongs to a study of T cells in Graves' hyperthyroidism and ophthalmopathy. Study-wide results and caveats: Ophthalmopathy was model-predicted a median around 6.7 months pre-onset. Most clonotypes that expanded in the thyroid above 0.001 also showed up in blood.

Sequenced material: blood. The source is a woman between 18 and 29 years old with Graves' hyperthyroidism.

The CDR3 DNA is TGTGCCAGCAGTTACTTGGGGAGCAATCAGCCCCAGCATTTT. Its translation is CASSYLGSNQPQHF. V and J are TRBV6-2 or TRBV6-3 and TRBJ1-5, with D unclear. The V and J ends lost 1 base and 1 base respectively, with 5 bases between them. The CDR3 is 14 residues long. Germline loops: CDR1 MNHEY, CDR2 SVGEGT.